This TCR beta chain came from a study of T-cell memory formation after mild COVID-19. Overall study findings and caveats: Certain responding clones were present in pre-infection memory, suggesting participation of cross-reactive memory.

In TCRdb, the 5' RACE reads were re-called with MiXCR into one record per CDR3 protein. The sample consists of over 450,000 distinct CDR3 sequences, just over 20% of them appearing once. The CDR3 consists of 14 residues. Germline V CDR1 and CDR2: SNHLY, FYNNEI. The ends lost 7 bases at V and 5 bases at J; junction bases unmatched: 3. On this clonotype itself: Its antigen is not identified.

Sequencing was carried out using PBMCs or a T cell subset sorted from them (not recorded which). The chain combines TRBV2 with TRBJ2-3; TRBD2 aligns across 13 bases. This TCR was recovered from an adult woman who had mild COVID-19 (a few samples of this study predate the infection). Cell type and time point are not known. The CDR3 loop reads CASKLAGGQDTQYF. In DNA, the CDR3 is TGTGCCAGCAAACTAGCGGGGGGGCAAGATACGCAGTATTTT.